This T cell receptor beta chain was retrieved from a study of OX40 agonist ivuxolimab in advanced cancers. Assay used: immunoSEQ multiplex PCR; TCRdb lists only in-frame clones, some missing. The sample consists of over 80,000 clones, approximately 91% of them appearing once. This clonotype was sampled from an adult with an advanced solid tumor such as melanoma, head and neck, liver or kidney cancer. Specimen: CD4+ or CD8+ T cells sorted from blood, collected in a trial of the OX40 agonist ivuxolimab.

The CDR3 DNA is TGTGCCAGCAGTCCTAAGGGACTAGGCCTAACAGATACGCAGTATTTT. This translates into CASSPKGLGLTDTQYF. The chain is built from TRBV6-6 and TRBJ2-3; 8 bases match TRBD2. Trimming at V came to 5 bases and at J to 3 bases, leaving 10 bases not matched to a gene. Germline V gives CDR1 MNHNY, CDR2 SVGAGI (reference sequence). The CDR3 length is 16 residues.